These 15 T cell receptor beta chains were all obtained from the same sample, sequenced in a study of Graves' ophthalmopathy and Graves' hyperthyroidism. RNA transcripts provided the template for amplifying TCR beta CDR3 regions. A first-round RT-PCR used HTBI primers, followed by a second-round multiplex PCR. In TCRdb, the multiplex PCR reads were re-called with MiXCR into one record per CDR3 protein. The sample records approximately 210,000 distinct CDR3 sequences, roughly 27% being singletons. The sequenced sample consisted of peripheral blood. The receptors originated from a man between 50 and 59 years old with Graves' ophthalmopathy.

The sample holds many counts of this clonotype. This sequence joins TRBV5-1 and TRBJ2-7, with D unresolved. The V end lost 5 bases, the J end lost 1 base, and 7 bases lay between the germline ends. The CDR3 runs to 12 residues. Germline CDR1 reads SGHRS; CDR2 reads YFSETQ. The CDR3 DNA sequence: TGCGCCAGCAGAACGGATTCCTACGAGCAGTACTTC. Translated: CASRTDSYEQYF.

This clonotype has at least ten counts. V is TRBV29-1 and J is TRBJ2-7; D gene ambiguous. The CDR3 loop spans 11 amino acids. Germline CDR1 SQVTM, CDR2 ANQGSEA. Trimming took 6 bases from V and 0 from J, leaving 6 bases between them. The CDR3 is CSVSASYEQYF. The CDR3, as DNA: TGCAGCGTGAGCGCCTCCTACGAGCAGTACTTC.

In this sample, this clonotype turned up many times. The chain uses TRBV5-1 and TRBJ2-5, with D maybe TRBD1 (7 bases). Germline V CDR1 and CDR2: SGHRS, YFSETQ. This CDR3 is 16 amino acids long. Trimming removed 0 bases at V and 5 bases at J, with 17 bases between. The CDR3 DNA sequence: TGCGCCAGCAGCTTGGAAAGGACCCCAGGGGGGGAGACCCAGTACTTC. It is translated as CASSLERTPGGETQYF.

This clonotype was observed at least ten times. The chain recombines TRBV12-3 or TRBV12-4 with TRBJ1-2; D is unclear. The CDR3 covers 12 residues. V was pared by 5 bases and J by 2 bases, with 6 bases between. The chain's CDR3 is CASSLVNYGYTF. DNA of the CDR3: TGTGCCAGCAGTCTTGTCAACTATGGCTACACCTTC.

There are many counts of this clonotype. The CDR3 region has the DNA TGCGCCAGCAGCCACAGTGGCGTCGAGTCCGAGCAGTACTTC. This codes for CASSHSGVESEQYF. This chain uses TRBV5-1 with TRBJ2-7; D ambiguous. V was shortened by 4 bases and J by 6 bases, with 17 bases between the two germline ends. CDR1 and CDR2 from the germline V gene are SGHRS and YFSETQ. CDR3 size: 14 residues.

This clonotype has a count of ten or more. The chain employs TRBV4-3 and TRBJ1-2; D might be TRBD1 (5 bases). The ends were cut back, 0 bases at V and 4 bases at J, with 9 bases in the middle. The CDR3 sequence is 14 residues long. Germline CDR1 reads LGHNA; CDR2 reads YSLEER. Written as DNA, the CDR3 is TGCGCCAGCAGCCAAGAGTGGGGGAGCTATGGCTACACCTTC. Translated, it gives CASSQEWGSYGYTF.

This clonotype was picked up many times. The chain joins TRBV28 to TRBJ1-3; TRBD1 matches 7 bases. The CDR3 is 16 amino acids. Per germline, CDR1 MDHEN and CDR2 SYDVKM. Trimming at V came to 6 bases and at J to 3 bases, leaving 11 bases not matched to a gene. This CDR3 reads CASRAATGARGNTIYF. Written as DNA, the CDR3 is TGTGCCAGCAGAGCGGCCACAGGGGCGCGTGGAAACACCATATATTTT.

V usage is TRBV12-3 or TRBV12-4 and J usage is TRBJ1-5, with D maybe TRBD1 (5 bases). The CDR3 runs 15 residues. V dropped 4 bases and J dropped 1 base, with 11 bases sitting between them. CDR3 coding DNA: TGTGCCAGCAGTTCCTCCCAGGGAAGCAATCAGCCCCAGCATTTT. This sequence encodes CASSSSQGSNQPQHF.

In this sample, this clonotype turned up many times. This rearrangement joins TRBV27 to TRBJ2-7; TRBD2 agrees at 8 bases. V shed 3 bases, J shed 2 bases, and the junction held 3 bases outside the gene matches. Looked up from germline, CDR1 is MNHEY and CDR2 is SMNVEV (reference sequence). This CDR3 region has 14 residues. The DNA of the CDR3 is TGTGCCAGCAGTTTTACTAGCGGCACCTACGAGCAGTACTTC. As protein: CASSFTSGTYEQYF.

Many counts were recorded for this clonotype. The chain joins TRBV3-1 to TRBJ1-2; D not resolved. This CDR3 comprises 14 residues. V was trimmed by 0 bases and J by 8 bases, leaving 13 bases between them. CDR1 and CDR2 from the germline V gene are LGHDT and YNNKEL (reference sequence). CDR3 loop: CASSQDLGIDGYTF. The CDR3 nucleotides are TGTGCCAGCAGCCAAGATCTAGGGATCGACGGCTACACCTTC. Variable domain in full (rest from reference TRBV3-1 and TRBJ1-2): DTAVSQTPKYLVTQMGNDKSIKCEQNLGHDTMYWYKQDSKKFLKIMFSYNNKELIINETVPNRFSPKSPDKAHLNLHINSLELGDSAVYFCASSQDLGIDGYTFGSGTRLTVV.

This clonotype came up many times. This chain connects TRBV6-2 or TRBV6-3 to TRBJ2-7; D gene uncertain. Germline V lookup: CDR1 MNHEY, CDR2 SVGEGT. Trimming removed 6 bases at V and 4 bases at J, with 10 bases between. The CDR3 has 12 residues. The CDR3 loop is CASRDLGYEQYF. Here the CDR3 DNA reads TGTGCCAGCAGGGACCTGGGGTACGAGCAGTACTTC.

This clonotype came up many times. J is TRBJ2-3 and V is TRBV4-3, with a possible D match to TRBD2 (6 bases). Trimming shortened V by 1 base and J by 1 base, and 9 bases separated the two germline ends. Germline assignment: CDR1 LGHNA and CDR2 YSLEER. This CDR3 spans 15 amino acids. CDR3 DNA: TGCGCCAGCAGCCAAGGGAGGGTTGGCACAGATACGCAGTATTTT. Translated, it gives CASSQGRVGTDTQYF.

This clonotype showed up many times. The chain recombines TRBV12-5 with TRBJ2-4, with D possibly being TRBD2 (6 bases). The V end lost 7 bases, the J end lost 0 bases, and 28 bases lay between the germline ends. Germline CDR1 and CDR2: LGHNT and FRNRAP. The CDR3 extends over 20 amino acids. The CDR3 region is CASARTVEGSSFIAKNIQYF. The CDR3 region has the DNA TGTGCTAGTGCCCGAACGGTGGAGGGTAGTTCCTTTATAGCCAAAAACATTCAGTACTTC.

This clonotype showed up many times. The chain links TRBV12-3 or TRBV12-4 to TRBJ1-6, with TRBD1 matching 9 bases. The CDR3 is 14 amino acids. The V and J ends lost 5 bases and 10 bases, in that order; junction bases with no gene match: 6. The CDR3 bases are TGTGCCAGCAGTGGGGGACAGGGCGGATCACCCCTCCACTTT. Translation: CASSGGQGGSPLHF.

This clonotype has a count of ten or more. The CDR3 spells CASSVWGSDTGELFF. DNA for the CDR3: TGTGCCAGCAGCGTATGGGGGAGCGACACCGGGGAGCTGTTTTTT. The J gene is TRBJ2-2, the V gene TRBV9, with D possibly called TRBD1 or TRBD2 (5 bases each). Germline V gene lookup returns CDR1 SGDLS and CDR2 YYNGEE. The germline V and J ends were trimmed by 1 base and 3 bases, with 10 bases remaining between them. The CDR3 is 15 amino acids.